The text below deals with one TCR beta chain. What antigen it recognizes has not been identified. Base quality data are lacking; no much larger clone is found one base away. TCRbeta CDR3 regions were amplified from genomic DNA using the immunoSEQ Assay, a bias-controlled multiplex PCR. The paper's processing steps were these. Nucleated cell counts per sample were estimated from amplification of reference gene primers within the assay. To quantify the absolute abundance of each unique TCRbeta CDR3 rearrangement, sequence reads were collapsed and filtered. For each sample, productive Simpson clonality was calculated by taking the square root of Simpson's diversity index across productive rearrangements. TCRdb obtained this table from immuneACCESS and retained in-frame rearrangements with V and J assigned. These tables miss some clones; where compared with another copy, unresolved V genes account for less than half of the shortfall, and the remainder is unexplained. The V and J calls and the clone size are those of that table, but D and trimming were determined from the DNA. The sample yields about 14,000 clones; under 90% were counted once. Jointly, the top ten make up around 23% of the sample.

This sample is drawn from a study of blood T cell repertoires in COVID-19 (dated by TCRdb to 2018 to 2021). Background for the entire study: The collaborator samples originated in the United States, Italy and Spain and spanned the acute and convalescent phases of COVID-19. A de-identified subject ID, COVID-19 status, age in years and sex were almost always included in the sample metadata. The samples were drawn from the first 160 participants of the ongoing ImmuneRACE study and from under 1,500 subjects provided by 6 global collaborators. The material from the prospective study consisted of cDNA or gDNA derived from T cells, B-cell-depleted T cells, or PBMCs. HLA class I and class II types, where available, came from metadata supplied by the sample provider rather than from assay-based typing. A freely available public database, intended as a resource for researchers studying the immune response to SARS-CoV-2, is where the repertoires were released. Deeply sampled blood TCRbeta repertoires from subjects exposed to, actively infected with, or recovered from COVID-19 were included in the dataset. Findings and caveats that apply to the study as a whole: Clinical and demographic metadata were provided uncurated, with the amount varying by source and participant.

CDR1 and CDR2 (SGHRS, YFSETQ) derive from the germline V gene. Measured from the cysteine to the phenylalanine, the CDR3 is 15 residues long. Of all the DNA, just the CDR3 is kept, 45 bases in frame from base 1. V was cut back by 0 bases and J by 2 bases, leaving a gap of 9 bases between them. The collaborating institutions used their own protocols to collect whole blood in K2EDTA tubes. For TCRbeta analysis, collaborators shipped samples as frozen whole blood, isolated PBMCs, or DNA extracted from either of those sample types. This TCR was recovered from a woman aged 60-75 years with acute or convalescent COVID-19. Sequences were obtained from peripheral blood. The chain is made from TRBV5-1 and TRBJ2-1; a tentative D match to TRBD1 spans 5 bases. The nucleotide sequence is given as TGCGCCAGCAGCTTGGAAAGGGGTACCTACAATGAGCAGTTCTTC. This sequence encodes CASSLERGTYNEQFF.